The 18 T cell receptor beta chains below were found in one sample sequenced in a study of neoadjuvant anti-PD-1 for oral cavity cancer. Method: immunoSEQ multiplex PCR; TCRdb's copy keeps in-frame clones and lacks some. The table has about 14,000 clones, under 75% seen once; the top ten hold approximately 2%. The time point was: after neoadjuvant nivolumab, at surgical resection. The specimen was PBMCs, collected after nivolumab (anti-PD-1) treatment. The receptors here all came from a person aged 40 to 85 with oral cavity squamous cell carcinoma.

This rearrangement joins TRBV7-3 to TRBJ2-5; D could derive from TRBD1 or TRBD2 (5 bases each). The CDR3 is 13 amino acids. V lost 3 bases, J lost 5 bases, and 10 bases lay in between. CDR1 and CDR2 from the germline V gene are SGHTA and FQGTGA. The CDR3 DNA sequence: TGTGCCAGCAGCTTCCAATGGGGGGAGACCCAGTACTTC. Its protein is CASSFQWGETQYF. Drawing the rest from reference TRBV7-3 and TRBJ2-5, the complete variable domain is GAGVSQTPSNKVTEKGKYVELRCDPISGHTALYWYRQSLGQGPEFLIYFQGTGAADDSGLPNDRFFAVRPEGSVSTLKIQRTERGDSAVYLCASSFQWGETQYFGPGTRLLVL.

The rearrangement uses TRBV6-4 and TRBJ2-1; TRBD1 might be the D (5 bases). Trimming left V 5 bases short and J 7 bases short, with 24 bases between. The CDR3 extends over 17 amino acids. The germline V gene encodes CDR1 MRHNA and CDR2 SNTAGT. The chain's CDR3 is CASSPSTTARGGNEQFF. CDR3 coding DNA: TGTGCCAGCAGTCCCAGTACGACAGCCCGTGGTGGGAATGAGCAGTTCTTC.

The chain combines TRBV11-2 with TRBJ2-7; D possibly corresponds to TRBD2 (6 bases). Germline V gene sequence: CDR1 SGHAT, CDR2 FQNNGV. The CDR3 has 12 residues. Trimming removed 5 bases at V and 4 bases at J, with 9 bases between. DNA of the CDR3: TGTGCCAGCAGCGGGCGGGGTTACGAGCAGTACTTC. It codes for CASSGRGYEQYF.

The DNA for the CDR3 is TGTGCCAGCTCACCATTTTCGGGACAAGGGGATCAGCCCCAGCATTTT. It yields the protein CASSPFSGQGDQPQHF. The rearrangement links TRBV18 to TRBJ1-5, with TRBD1 as a possible D gene (6 bases). The germline V and J ends were trimmed by 2 bases and 5 bases, with 16 bases remaining between them. The CDR3 contains 16 residues. CDR1 KGHSH and CDR2 LQKENI come from the germline V gene.

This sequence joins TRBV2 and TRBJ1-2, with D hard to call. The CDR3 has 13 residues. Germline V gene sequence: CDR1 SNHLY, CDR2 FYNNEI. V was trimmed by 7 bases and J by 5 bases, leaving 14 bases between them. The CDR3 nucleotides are TGTGCCAGCAAAGGGTTGGATTTATATGGCTACACCTTC. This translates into CASKGLDLYGYTF.

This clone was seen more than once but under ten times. The CDR3: CASSRRAIVDEQYF. The CDR3 nucleotides are TGTGCCAGCTCACGACGTGCGATCGTCGACGAGCAGTACTTC. V usage is TRBV18 and J usage is TRBJ2-7; D uncertain. The germline gives CDR1 KGHSH, CDR2 LQKENI. Trimming shortened V by 4 bases and J by 5 bases, and 15 bases separated the two germline ends. The CDR3 sequence is 14 residues long.

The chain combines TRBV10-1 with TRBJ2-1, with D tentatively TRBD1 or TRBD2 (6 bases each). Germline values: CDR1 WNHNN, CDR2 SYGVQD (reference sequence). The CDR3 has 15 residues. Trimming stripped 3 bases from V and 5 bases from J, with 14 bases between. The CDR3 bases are TGCGCCAGCAGTGAAGGGGGACTGGGAAACAATGAGCAGTTCTTC. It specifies CASSEGGLGNNEQFF.

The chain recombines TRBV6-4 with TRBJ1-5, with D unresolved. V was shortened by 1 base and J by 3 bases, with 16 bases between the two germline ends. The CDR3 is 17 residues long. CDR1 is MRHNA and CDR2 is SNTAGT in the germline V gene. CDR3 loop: CASSDCDTGRHNQPQHF. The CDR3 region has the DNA TGTGCCAGCAGTGACTGCGACACGGGGAGACACAATCAGCCCCAGCATTTT.

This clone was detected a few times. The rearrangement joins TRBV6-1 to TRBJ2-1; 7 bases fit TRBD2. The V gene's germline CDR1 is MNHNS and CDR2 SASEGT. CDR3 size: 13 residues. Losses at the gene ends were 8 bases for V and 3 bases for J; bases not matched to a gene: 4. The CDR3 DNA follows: TGTGCCAGCGCTCCTAGCGGCTACAATGAGCAGTTCTTC. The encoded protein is CASAPSGYNEQFF.

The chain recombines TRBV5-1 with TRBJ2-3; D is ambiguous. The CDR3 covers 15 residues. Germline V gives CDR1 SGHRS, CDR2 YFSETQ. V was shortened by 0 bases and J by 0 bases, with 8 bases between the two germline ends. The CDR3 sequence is CASSLASDSTDTQYF. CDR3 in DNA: TGCGCCAGCAGCTTGGCCTCGGACAGCACAGATACGCAGTATTTT.

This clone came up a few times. CDR3 DNA: TGTGCCTGGAGTGTACAAGGAACCGGGGAGCTGTTTTTT. Amino acids: CAWSVQGTGELFF. This chain joins TRBV30 and TRBJ2-2; D not resolved. The CDR3 covers 13 residues. Trimming took 0 bases from V and 5 from J, leaving 7 bases between them. The germline gives CDR1 GTSNPN, CDR2 SVGIG (reference sequence).

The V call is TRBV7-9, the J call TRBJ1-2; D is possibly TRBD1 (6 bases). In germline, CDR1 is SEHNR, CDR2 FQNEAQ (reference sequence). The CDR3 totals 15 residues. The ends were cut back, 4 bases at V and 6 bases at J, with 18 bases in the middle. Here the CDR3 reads CASSSTGRSLDGYTF. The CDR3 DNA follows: TGTGCCAGCAGCTCTACAGGGAGGTCGTTGGATGGCTACACCTTC.

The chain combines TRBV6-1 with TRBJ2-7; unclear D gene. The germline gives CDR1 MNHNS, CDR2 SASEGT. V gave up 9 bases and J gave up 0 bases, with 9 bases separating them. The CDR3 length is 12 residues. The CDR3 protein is CASSTSSYEQYF. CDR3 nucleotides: TGTGCCAGTTCCACGAGCTCCTACGAGCAGTACTTC.

The DNA for the CDR3 is TGCGCCAGCAGCCATCCGCCGGGACAGGGAACCAATCAGCCCCAGCATTTT. Its translation: CASSHPPGQGTNQPQHF. J is TRBJ1-5 and V is TRBV4-1, with TRBD1 matching 9 bases. In germline, CDR1 is MGHRA, CDR2 YSYEKL. V shed 3 bases and J 3 bases; nucleotides not matched to a gene: 9. This CDR3 region has 17 residues.

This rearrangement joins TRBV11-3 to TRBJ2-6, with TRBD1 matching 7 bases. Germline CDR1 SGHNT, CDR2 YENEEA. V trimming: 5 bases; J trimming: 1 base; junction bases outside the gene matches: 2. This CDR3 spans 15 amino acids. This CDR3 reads CASSTGDSGANVLTF. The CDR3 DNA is TGTGCCAGCAGCACAGGGGATTCTGGGGCCAACGTCCTGACTTTC.

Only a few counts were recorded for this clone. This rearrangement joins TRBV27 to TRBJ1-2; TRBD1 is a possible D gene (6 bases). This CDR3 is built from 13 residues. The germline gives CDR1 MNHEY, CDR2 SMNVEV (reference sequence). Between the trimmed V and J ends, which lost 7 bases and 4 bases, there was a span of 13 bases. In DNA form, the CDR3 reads TGTGCCAGCACCCTTCGGGGGGCCTATGGCTACACCTTC. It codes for CASTLRGAYGYTF.

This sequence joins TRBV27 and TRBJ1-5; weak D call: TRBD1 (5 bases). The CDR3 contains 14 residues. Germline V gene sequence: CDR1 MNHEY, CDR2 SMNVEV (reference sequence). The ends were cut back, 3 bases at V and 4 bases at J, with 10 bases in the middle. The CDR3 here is CASSFQGSNQPQHF. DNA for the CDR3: TGTGCCAGCAGTTTTCAGGGATCAAATCAGCCCCAGCATTTT.

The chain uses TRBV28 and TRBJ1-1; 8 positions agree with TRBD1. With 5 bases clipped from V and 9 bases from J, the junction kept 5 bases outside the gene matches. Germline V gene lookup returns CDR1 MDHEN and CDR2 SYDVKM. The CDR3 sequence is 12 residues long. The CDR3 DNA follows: TGTGCCAGCAGTCTGCGGACAGGGAAAGCTTTCTTT. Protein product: CASSLRTGKAFF.